The present entry profiles one TCR beta chain with its context. The antigen it binds to is not known. Base qualities are not recorded, but no much larger clone differs from it by a single base. TCRbeta CDR3 regions were amplified from genomic DNA using the immunoSEQ Assay, a bias-controlled multiplex PCR. Concerning the study's data processing: Within the assay, amplification of reference gene primers was used to estimate how many nucleated cells each sample contained. To quantify the absolute abundance of each unique TCRbeta CDR3 rearrangement, sequence reads were collapsed and filtered. For each sample, productive Simpson clonality was calculated as the square root of Simpson's diversity index over productive rearrangements. TCRdb mirrors the immuneACCESS table, restricted to in-frame sequences. Some clones are absent from its copies; in checked studies, under half trace to an unresolved V gene, and the reason for the others is unknown. The V and J calls and the clone size are those of that table, but D and trimming were determined from the DNA. The sample yields about 160,000 clones; 87% were counted once. The ten most abundant clones make up over 3.5% of the sample.

Including the terminal cysteine and phenylalanine, the CDR3 comprises 14 residues. The entry retains the CDR3 DNA only, 42 bases that are in frame from base 1. The germline V gene (reference sequence) provides CDR1 LGHDT and CDR2 YNNKEL. After removal of 4 bases from V and 5 bases from J, the junction retains 3 bases not matched to a gene. The entry originates in a study of blood T cell repertoires in COVID-19 (TCRdb year 2020). Background for the entire study: Samples from collaborators originated in the United States, Italy and Spain and spanned both the acute and convalescent phases of COVID-19. The material from the prospective study consisted of cDNA or gDNA derived from T cells, B-cell-depleted T cells, or PBMCs. Deeply sampled blood TCRbeta repertoires from subjects exposed to, actively infected with, or recovered from COVID-19 were included in the dataset. The repertoires were made available in a free public database intended to serve as a resource for research on the immune response to SARS-CoV-2. Samples were obtained from the ongoing ImmuneRACE study (first 160 participants) and from roughly 1,300 subjects provided by 6 global collaborators. Nearly every sample came with metadata listing a de-identified subject ID, COVID-19 status, age in years and sex. Where HLA class I and class II types were available, the types were taken from metadata supplied by the sample provider, not from assay-based typing. General study outcomes and caveats: How much clinical and demographic metadata was included differed by source and by participant, and the metadata was provided uncurated.

Samples from volunteer blood donors who had recovered from COVID-19 were contributed by a second Seattle source. Each collaborating institution followed its own protocols to collect whole blood in K2EDTA tubes. Collaborator samples were shipped for TCRbeta analysis as frozen whole blood, isolated PBMCs, or DNA extracted from either sample type. This receptor was obtained from a woman aged 55 to 70 who had recovered from COVID-19. The sample taken for sequencing was peripheral blood. This receptor chain uses TRBV3-1 (or the pseudogene TRBV3-2) and TRBJ2-2; 8 central nucleotides agree with TRBD1. The CDR3 region has the sequence CASSRRQGTGELFF. The nucleotide sequence reads TGTGCCAGCAGCCGTAGACAGGGGACCGGGGAGCTGTTTTTT.